This T cell receptor beta chain was recovered during a study of human CD8 memory T cell subsets. The CDR3 covers 13 residues. The germline V gene has CDR1 MNHNY and CDR2 SVGAGI (reference sequence). Each subset gave duplicate vials of about 140,000 sorted CD8+ T cells for RNA. UMI-labeled 5' RACE was used to make TCR beta libraries. TCRdb reanalyzed the 5' RACE reads and collapses them to one entry per CDR3 protein, without DNA. The sample table includes approximately 12,000 distinct CDR3 sequences. The sample taken for sequencing was CD8+ T cells from PBMCs. The sequence was obtained from a human donor in good health. This chain connects TRBV6-6 to TRBJ2-2. The CDR3 region is CASSPSSGGELFF.